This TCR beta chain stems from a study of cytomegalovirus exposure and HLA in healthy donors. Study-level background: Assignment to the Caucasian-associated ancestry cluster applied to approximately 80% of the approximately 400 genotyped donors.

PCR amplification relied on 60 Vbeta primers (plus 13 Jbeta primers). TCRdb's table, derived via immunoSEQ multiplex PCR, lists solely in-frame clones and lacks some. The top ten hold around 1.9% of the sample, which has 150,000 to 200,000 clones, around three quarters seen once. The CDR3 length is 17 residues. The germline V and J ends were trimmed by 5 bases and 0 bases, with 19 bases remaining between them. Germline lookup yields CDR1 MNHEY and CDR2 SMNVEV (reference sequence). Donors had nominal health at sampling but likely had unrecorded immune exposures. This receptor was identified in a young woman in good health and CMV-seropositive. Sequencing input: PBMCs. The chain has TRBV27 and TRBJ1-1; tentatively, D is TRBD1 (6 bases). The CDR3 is CASSPMGRGRVNTEAFF. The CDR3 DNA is TGTGCCAGCAGTCCTATGGGCAGGGGTCGGGTGAACACTGAAGCTTTCTTT.